The 22 T cell receptor beta chains presented below share a single source sample, sequenced in a study of blood T cell repertoires in COVID-19. Method: immunoSEQ multiplex PCR; TCRdb's copy keeps in-frame clones and lacks some. The data hold about 360,000 clones, with about 88% observed a single time. What was sequenced was peripheral blood. The source is a human donor in a cohort sampled during active COVID-19.

The rearrangement links TRBV2 to TRBJ1-2, with 8 bases that match TRBD1. V was pared by 11 bases and J by 3 bases, with 11 bases of the junction left unmatched. Germline CDR1 reads SNHLY; CDR2 reads FYNNEI. The CDR3 runs to 14 residues. The CDR3 DNA reads as TGTGCCGGCTCCCCCGGGACAGGCTACTATGGCTACACCTTC. This translates into CAGSPGTGYYGYTF.

V gene TRBV10-3 combines with J gene TRBJ2-1; possibly TRBD1 for D (6 bases). Trimming pared 0 bases from V and 7 bases from J, leaving 16 bases between. The CDR3 is made up of 16 amino acids. Per the germline V gene, CDR1 is ENHRY and CDR2 is SYGVKD. The DNA for the CDR3 is TGTGCCATCAGTGAGTCGACTAACAGGGTTTTTAATGAGCAGTTCTTC. As protein: CAISESTNRVFNEQFF.

V and J are TRBV5-1 and TRBJ2-7; D possibly corresponds to TRBD2 (6 bases). V was pared by 0 bases and J by 3 bases, with 10 bases between. The CDR3 length is 14 residues. Germline lookup yields CDR1 SGHRS and CDR2 YFSETQ. The CDR3 sequence is CASSLDGTLYEQYF. The CDR3 coding sequence is TGCGCCAGCAGCTTGGATGGGACTCTCTACGAGCAGTACTTC.

This chain joins TRBV7-3 and TRBJ2-7; tentatively, D is TRBD1 (6 bases). The CDR3 length is 12 residues. Trimming took 6 bases from V and 9 from J, leaving 15 bases between them. CDR1 and CDR2 from the germline V gene are SGHTA and FQGTGA. The CDR3 bases are TGTGCCAGCAGTGGACAGTTTAGTGGGCAGTACTTC. Translation: CASSGQFSGQYF.

The chain employs TRBV25-1 and TRBJ2-1; a possible D gene is TRBD2 (6 bases). Per germline, CDR1 MGHDK and CDR2 SYGVNS. This CDR3 spans 18 amino acids. Trimming removed 0 bases from V and 7 bases from J, with 22 bases in between. As DNA, the CDR3 is TGTGCCAGCAGTGAATATGCGGGGACGCGGGCAGGGAAAAATGAGCAGTTCTTC. It yields the protein CASSEYAGTRAGKNEQFF.

The chain is built from TRBV27 and TRBJ2-5; D is perhaps TRBD2 (5 bases). Trimming removed 8 bases at V and 5 bases at J, with 15 bases between. CDR1 is MNHEY and CDR2 is SMNVEV in the germline V gene (reference sequence). The CDR3 runs 13 residues. The CDR3 nucleotides read TGTGCCAGCCGGCAACTAGGAAGGGAGACCCAGTACTTC. Its protein product is CASRQLGRETQYF.

The chain recombines TRBV28 with TRBJ2-1; TRBD2 matches at 9 bases. The CDR3 length is 15 residues. V lost 8 bases, J lost 5 bases, and 10 bases stayed unmatched. Germline loops: CDR1 MDHEN, CDR2 SYDVKM. The CDR3: CASSEAGGRDNEQFF. CDR3 DNA: TGTGCCAGCTCCGAAGCGGGAGGAAGGGACAATGAGCAGTTCTTC.

V is TRBV6-5 and J is TRBJ2-7, with 7 nucleotides matching TRBD2. V shed 6 bases and J 6 bases; nucleotides not matched to a gene: 2. Looked up from germline, CDR1 is MNHEY and CDR2 is SVGAGI. The CDR3 runs 11 residues. The DNA for the CDR3 is TGTGCCAGCAGGTGGGAGGGCGAGCAGTACTTC. Its protein is CASRWEGEQYF.

V and J are TRBV5-1 and TRBJ2-2; 8 bases are a match to TRBD2. V lost 4 bases to trimming and J lost 4 bases; unmatched junction nucleotides: 12. The CDR3 contains 17 residues. CDR1 is SGHRS, CDR2 YFSETQ, per germline. CDR3 amino acids: CASSPLGAGGLTGELFF. The CDR3 DNA follows: TGCGCCAGCAGCCCCCTTGGGGCGGGAGGTCTCACCGGGGAGCTGTTTTTT.

This chain connects TRBV6-6 to TRBJ2-1, with 10 bases matching TRBD2. Germline lookup yields CDR1 MNHNY and CDR2 SVGAGI (reference sequence). Trimming took 0 bases from V and 8 from J; bases not matched to a gene: 7. The CDR3 consists of 16 residues. The CDR3 loop is CASSYSASGSSDEQFF. CDR3 in DNA: TGTGCCAGCAGTTACTCCGCTAGCGGGAGTTCGGATGAGCAGTTCTTC.

The rearrangement joins TRBV3-1 (or the pseudogene TRBV3-2) to TRBJ2-1; 9 bases fit TRBD2. This CDR3 region has 15 residues. Germline V gene lookup returns CDR1 LGHDT and CDR2 YNNKEL (reference sequence). Unmatched junction bases numbered 7, after V lost 2 bases and J lost 8 bases. As DNA, the CDR3 is TGTGCCAGCAGCCAACTAGCGGGGACACTGCATGAGCAGTTCTTC. Its translation: CASSQLAGTLHEQFF.

The chain uses TRBV5-1 and TRBJ2-7, with 10 bases identical to TRBD1. The germline V gene has CDR1 SGHRS and CDR2 YFSETQ. The J segment lost 2 bases and the V segment lost 4 bases, leaving 18 bases of the junction unmatched. The CDR3 has 19 amino acids. The CDR3, as DNA: TGCGCCAGCAGCCCGATGGACAGGGGGACGCGAGAGGGTCCCTACGAGCAGTACTTC. It translates to CASSPMDRGTREGPYEQYF.

V is TRBV7-8 and J is TRBJ1-1; possibly TRBD1 for D (6 bases). The CDR3 is made up of 13 amino acids. Trimming pared 4 bases from V and 10 bases from J, leaving 16 bases between. Per germline, CDR1 SGHVS and CDR2 FQNEAQ. The CDR3 reads CASSSRTAEGAFF. In nucleotides, the CDR3 is TGTGCCAGCAGCTCCAGGACAGCCGAGGGAGCTTTCTTT.

This clone has a single count. The rearrangement uses TRBV3-1 (or the pseudogene TRBV3-2) and TRBJ2-2; D possibly corresponds to TRBD2 (5 bases). Germline V CDR1 and CDR2: LGHDT, YNNKEL (reference sequence). The CDR3 has 15 amino acids. The germline V and J ends were trimmed by 1 base and 6 bases, with 12 bases remaining between them. CDR3 residues: CASSQVASQAGELFF. The CDR3 nucleotides are TGTGCCAGCAGCCAAGTGGCTAGCCAGGCCGGGGAGCTGTTTTTT.

Concerning this clone itself: Other DNA sequences in this specimen translate into the identical CDR3. This rearrangement joins TRBV5-1 to TRBJ2-5, with a tentative D call TRBD2 (5 bases). Trimming removed 0 bases at V and 2 bases at J, with 5 bases between. Germline V gene sequence: CDR1 SGHRS, CDR2 YFSETQ. The CDR3 is 13 amino acids. CDR3 protein: CASSLGLQETQYF. CDR3 in DNA: TGCGCCAGCAGCTTGGGACTACAAGAGACCCAGTACTTC.

V gene TRBV18 combines with J gene TRBJ1-2, with D perhaps TRBD1 (5 bases). Germline V lookup: CDR1 KGHSH, CDR2 LQKENI. V was shortened by 3 bases and J by 2 bases, with 10 bases between the two germline ends. The CDR3 covers 14 residues. The DNA of the CDR3 is TGTGCCAGCTCACCGACAGCTCAAAACTATGGCTACACCTTC. It codes for CASSPTAQNYGYTF.

This clone occurred once. This CDR3 is CASSLLGLAGGVGEQYF. CDR3 DNA: TGTGCCAGCAGTTTATTGGGACTAGCGGGAGGGGTGGGCGAGCAGTACTTC. The chain employs TRBV28 and TRBJ2-7; 16 positions match TRBD2. The CDR3 is made up of 17 amino acids. With V trimmed by 1 base and J by 6 bases, 6 bases remained unmatched. The germline CDR1 and CDR2 sequences are MDHEN and SYDVKM. Based on the CDR3 plus reference TRBV28 and TRBJ2-7, the full variable domain is DVKVTQSSRYLVKRTGEKVFLECVQDMDHENMFWYRQDPGLGLRLIYFSYDVKMKEKGDIPEGYSVSREKKERFSLILESASTNQTSMYLCASSLLGLAGGVGEQYFGPGTRLTVT.

The chain is built from TRBV7-9 and TRBJ2-7, with 7 positions matching TRBD1. Germline V gene sequence: CDR1 SEHNR, CDR2 FQNEAQ (reference sequence). This CDR3 has 14 amino acids. Trimming at V came to 4 bases and at J to 0 bases, leaving 3 bases not matched to a gene. CDR3 protein: CASSSDRSSYEQYF. The CDR3 DNA is TGTGCCAGCAGCTCGGACAGGAGCTCCTACGAGCAGTACTTC.

The chain uses TRBV19 and TRBJ2-5; 13 bases line up with TRBD2. The CDR3 has 16 amino acids. V lost 5 bases and J lost 4; bases outside the gene matches: 7. CDR1 LNHDA and CDR2 SQIVND come from the germline V gene (reference sequence). The CDR3: CASSLTSGGARETQYF. The CDR3 DNA reads as TGTGCCAGTAGTCTTACTAGCGGGGGGGCCAGAGAGACCCAGTACTTC.

This clone was seen a single time. The chain joins TRBV28 to TRBJ2-7; possible D gene TRBD1, 6 bases. Germline CDR1 and CDR2: MDHEN and SYDVKM. V lost 11 bases to trimming and J lost 3 bases, with 11 bases between them. The CDR3 spans 11 residues. CDR3 loop: CAVGGNYEQYF. CDR3 sequence (DNA): TGTGCCGTAGGGGGAAACTACGAGCAGTACTTC.

Remarks on this clone: The identical CDR3 is also encoded by other nucleotide sequences in the sample. This chain joins TRBV19 and TRBJ1-1, with 9 positions matching TRBD1. There are 14 residues in the CDR3. J lost 5 bases, V lost 3 bases, and 4 bases had no gene match. The germline gives CDR1 LNHDA, CDR2 SQIVND (reference sequence). This CDR3 is CASSMDRGGTEAFF. In DNA, the CDR3 is TGTGCCAGTAGTATGGACAGGGGAGGGACTGAAGCTTTCTTT.

In nucleotides, the CDR3 is TGTGCCAGCAGTGAAACTGAAGATAGCAACGAGCAGTACTTC. It is translated as CASSETEDSNEQYF. V gene TRBV6-1 combines with J gene TRBJ2-7; no reliable D call. Germline CDR1 and CDR2: MNHNS and SASEGT. The CDR3 covers 14 residues. V shed 2 bases and J shed 5 bases, with 13 bases lying between them.